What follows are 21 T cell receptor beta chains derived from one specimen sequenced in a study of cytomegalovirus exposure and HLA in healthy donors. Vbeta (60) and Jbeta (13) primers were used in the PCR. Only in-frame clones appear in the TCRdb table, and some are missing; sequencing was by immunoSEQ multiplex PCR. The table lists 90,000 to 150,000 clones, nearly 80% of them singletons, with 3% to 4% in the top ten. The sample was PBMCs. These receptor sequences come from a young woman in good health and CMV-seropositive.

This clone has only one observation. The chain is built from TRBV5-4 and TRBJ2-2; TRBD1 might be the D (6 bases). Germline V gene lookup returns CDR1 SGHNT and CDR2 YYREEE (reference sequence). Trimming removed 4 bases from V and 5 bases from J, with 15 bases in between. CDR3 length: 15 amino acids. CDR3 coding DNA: TGTGCCAGCAGCAAAGGGGGATTAGAGACCGGGGAGCTGTTTTTT. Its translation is CASSKGGLETGELFF.

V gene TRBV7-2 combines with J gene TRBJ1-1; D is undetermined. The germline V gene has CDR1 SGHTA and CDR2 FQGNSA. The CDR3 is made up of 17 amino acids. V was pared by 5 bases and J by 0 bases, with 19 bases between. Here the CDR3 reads CASSPNSGLGLNTEAFF. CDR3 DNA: TGTGCCAGCAGCCCAAACAGTGGGCTGGGCCTGAACACTGAAGCTTTCTTT.

The CDR3 DNA reads TGTGCCAGTAGTCGGACAGGGGGGACTGAAGCTTTCTTT. Protein product: CASSRTGGTEAFF. The genes are TRBV19 and TRBJ1-1, with 10 bases that match TRBD1. J lost 5 bases, V lost 5 bases, and 2 bases had no gene match. CDR1 and CDR2 (germline): LNHDA, SQIVND (reference sequence). The CDR3 loop spans 13 amino acids.

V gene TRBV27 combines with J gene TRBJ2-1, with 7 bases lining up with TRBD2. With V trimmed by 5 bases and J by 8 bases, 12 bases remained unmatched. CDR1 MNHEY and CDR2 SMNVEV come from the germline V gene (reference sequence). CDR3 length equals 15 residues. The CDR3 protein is CASSPLPGTNHEQFF. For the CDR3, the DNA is TGTGCCAGCAGTCCGCTACCCGGGACTAATCATGAGCAGTTCTTC.

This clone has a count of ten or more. The CDR3 here is CASSQATGGRGYTF. CDR3 in DNA: TGTGCCAGCAGCCAGGCCACAGGGGGCCGCGGCTACACCTTC. The chain carries TRBV6-1 and TRBJ1-2; 9 bases are a match to TRBD1. This CDR3 region has 14 residues. J lost 8 bases, V lost 6 bases, and 10 bases had no gene match. Germline V gene data show CDR1 as MNHNS and CDR2 as SASEGT.

The CDR3 DNA reads TGTGCCAGCAGTGAAGCGCGTCCGGACACCGGGGAGCTGTTTTTT. Its translation is CASSEARPDTGELFF. The rearrangement joins TRBV2 to TRBJ2-2; unclear D gene. Trimming left V 0 bases short and J 3 bases short, with 8 bases between. Per germline, CDR1 SNHLY and CDR2 FYNNEI. There are 15 residues in the CDR3.

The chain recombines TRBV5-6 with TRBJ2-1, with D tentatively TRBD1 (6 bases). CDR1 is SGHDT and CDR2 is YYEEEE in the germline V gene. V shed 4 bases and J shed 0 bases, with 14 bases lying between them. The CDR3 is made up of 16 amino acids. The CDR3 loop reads CASSAHTGSSYNEQFF. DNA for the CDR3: TGTGCCAGCAGCGCCCATACAGGGAGCTCCTACAATGAGCAGTTCTTC.

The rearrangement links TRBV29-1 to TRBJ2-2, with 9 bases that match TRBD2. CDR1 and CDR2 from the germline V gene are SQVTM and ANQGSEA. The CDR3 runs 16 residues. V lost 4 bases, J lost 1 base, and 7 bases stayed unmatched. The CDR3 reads CSVGGGGGENTGELFF. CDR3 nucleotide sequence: TGCAGCGTTGGGGGTGGCGGGGGGGAGAACACCGGGGAGCTGTTTTTT.

In DNA form, the CDR3 reads TGTGCCAGCAGTGAAGCGCCCGGGGGAGAACAGCCCCAGCATTTT. Translation gives CASSEAPGGEQPQHF. This chain connects TRBV2 to TRBJ1-5; weak D call: TRBD1 (5 bases). The CDR3 totals 15 residues. Trimming stripped 0 bases from V and 7 bases from J, with 13 bases between. From germline, CDR1 is SNHLY and CDR2 FYNNEI.

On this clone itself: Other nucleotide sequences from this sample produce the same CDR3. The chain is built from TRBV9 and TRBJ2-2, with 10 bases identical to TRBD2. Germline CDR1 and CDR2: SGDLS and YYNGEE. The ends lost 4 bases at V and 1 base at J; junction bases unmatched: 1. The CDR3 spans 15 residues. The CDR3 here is CASSPSGGNTGELFF. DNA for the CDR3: TGTGCCAGCAGCCCTAGCGGGGGGAACACCGGGGAGCTGTTTTTT.

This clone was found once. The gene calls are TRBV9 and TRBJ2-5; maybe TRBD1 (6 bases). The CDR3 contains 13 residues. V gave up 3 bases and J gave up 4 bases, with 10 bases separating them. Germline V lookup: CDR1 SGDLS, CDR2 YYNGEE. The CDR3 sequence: CASSGDRPETQYF. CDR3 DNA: TGTGCCAGCAGCGGCGACAGGCCAGAGACCCAGTACTTC.

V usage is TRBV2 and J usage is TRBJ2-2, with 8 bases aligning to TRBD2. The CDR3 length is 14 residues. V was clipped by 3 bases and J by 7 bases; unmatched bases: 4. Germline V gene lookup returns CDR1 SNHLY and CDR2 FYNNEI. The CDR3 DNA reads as TGTGCCAGCAGTGAGACTAGCGTCAGCGGGGAGCTGTTTTTT. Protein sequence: CASSETSVSGELFF.

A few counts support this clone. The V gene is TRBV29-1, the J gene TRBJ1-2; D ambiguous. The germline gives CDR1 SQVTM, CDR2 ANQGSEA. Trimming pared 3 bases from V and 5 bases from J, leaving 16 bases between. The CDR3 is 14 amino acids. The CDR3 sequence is CSVEIGVSGYGYTF. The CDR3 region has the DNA TGCAGCGTTGAGATTGGGGTCAGCGGATATGGCTACACCTTC.

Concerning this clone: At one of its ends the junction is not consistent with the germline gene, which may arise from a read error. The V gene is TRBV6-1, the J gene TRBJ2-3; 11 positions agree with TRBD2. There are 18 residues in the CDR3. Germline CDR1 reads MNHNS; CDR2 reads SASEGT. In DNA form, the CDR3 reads TGTGCCAGCAGGGAAGCGGCTAGCGGGGGGCTGGGCACAGATACGCAGTATTTT. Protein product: CASREAASGGLGTDTQYF.

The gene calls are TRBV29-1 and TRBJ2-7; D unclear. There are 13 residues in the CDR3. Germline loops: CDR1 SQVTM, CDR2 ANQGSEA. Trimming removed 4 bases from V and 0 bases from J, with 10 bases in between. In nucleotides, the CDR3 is TGCAGCGTTGGGGCCAGGTCCTCCTACGAGCAGTACTTC. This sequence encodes CSVGARSSYEQYF.

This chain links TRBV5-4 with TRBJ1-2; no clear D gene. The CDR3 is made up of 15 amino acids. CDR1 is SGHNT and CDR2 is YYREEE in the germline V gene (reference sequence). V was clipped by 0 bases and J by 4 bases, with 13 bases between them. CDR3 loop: CASSLGQKAVYGYTF. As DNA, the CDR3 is TGTGCCAGCAGCTTGGGACAAAAAGCTGTCTATGGCTACACCTTC.

DNA of the CDR3: TGTGCCAGCAGCTTAGATTACTCTGGAAACACCATATATTTT. It is translated as CASSLDYSGNTIYF. The rearrangement links TRBV7-2 to TRBJ1-3; no reliable D call. Deletions cut 1 base from V and 0 bases from J, with 4 bases between. The CDR3 covers 14 residues. CDR1 is SGHTA, CDR2 FQGNSA, per germline.

The CDR3 sequence is CASSYSGAGEPYGYTF. CDR3 DNA sequence: TGTGCCAGCAGTTACTCTGGGGCAGGCGAACCCTATGGCTACACCTTC. This chain links TRBV6-5 with TRBJ1-2, with a possible D match to TRBD1 (5 bases). Trimming stripped 0 bases from V and 4 bases from J, with 15 bases between. Germline V gives CDR1 MNHEY, CDR2 SVGAGI. The CDR3 totals 16 residues.

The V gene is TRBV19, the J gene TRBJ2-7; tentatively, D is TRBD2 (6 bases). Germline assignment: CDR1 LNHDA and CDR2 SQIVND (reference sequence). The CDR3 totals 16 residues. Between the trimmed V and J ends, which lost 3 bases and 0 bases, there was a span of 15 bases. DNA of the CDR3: TGTGCCAGTAGTATTACGGCGGGGATCAGCTCCTACGAGCAGTACTTC. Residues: CASSITAGISSYEQYF. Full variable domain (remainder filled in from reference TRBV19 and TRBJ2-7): DGGITQSPKYLFRKEGQNVTLSCEQNLNHDAMYWYRQDPGQGLRLIYYSQIVNDFQKGDIAEGYSVSREKKESFPLTVTSAQKNPTAFYLCASSITAGISSYEQYFGPGTRLTVT.

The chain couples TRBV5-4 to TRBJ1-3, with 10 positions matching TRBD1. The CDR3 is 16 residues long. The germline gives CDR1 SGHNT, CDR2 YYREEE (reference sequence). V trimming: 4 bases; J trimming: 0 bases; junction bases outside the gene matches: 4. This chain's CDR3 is CASSRTGGISGNTIYF. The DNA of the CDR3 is TGTGCCAGCAGCCGGACAGGGGGTATCTCTGGAAACACCATATATTTT.

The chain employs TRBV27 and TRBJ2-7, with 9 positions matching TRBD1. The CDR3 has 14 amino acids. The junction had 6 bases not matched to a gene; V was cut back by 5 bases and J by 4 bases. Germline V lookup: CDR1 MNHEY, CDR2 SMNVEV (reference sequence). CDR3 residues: CASSPGQGLYEQYF. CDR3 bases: TGTGCCAGCAGTCCGGGACAGGGACTTTACGAGCAGTACTTC.